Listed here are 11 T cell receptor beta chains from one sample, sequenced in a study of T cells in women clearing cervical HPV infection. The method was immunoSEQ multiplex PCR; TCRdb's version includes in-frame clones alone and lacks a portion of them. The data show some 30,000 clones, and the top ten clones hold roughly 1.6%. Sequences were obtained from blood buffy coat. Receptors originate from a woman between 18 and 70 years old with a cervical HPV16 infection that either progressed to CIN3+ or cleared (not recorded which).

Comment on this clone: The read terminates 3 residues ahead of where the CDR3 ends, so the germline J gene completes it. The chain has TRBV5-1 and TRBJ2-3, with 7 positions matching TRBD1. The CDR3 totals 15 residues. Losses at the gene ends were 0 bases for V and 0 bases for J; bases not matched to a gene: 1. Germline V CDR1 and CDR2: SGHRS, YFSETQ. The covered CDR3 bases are TGCGCCAGCAGCTTGGGGGACAGAAGCACAGATACG. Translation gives CASSLGDRSTDT. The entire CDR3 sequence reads CASSLGDRSTDTQYF. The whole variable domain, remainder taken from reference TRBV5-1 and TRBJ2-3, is KAGVTQTPRYLIKTRGQQVTLSCSPISGHRSVSWYQQTPGQGLQFLFEYFSETQRNKGNFPGRFSGRQFSNSRSEMNVSTLELGDSALYLCASSLGDRSTDTQYFGPGTRLTVL.

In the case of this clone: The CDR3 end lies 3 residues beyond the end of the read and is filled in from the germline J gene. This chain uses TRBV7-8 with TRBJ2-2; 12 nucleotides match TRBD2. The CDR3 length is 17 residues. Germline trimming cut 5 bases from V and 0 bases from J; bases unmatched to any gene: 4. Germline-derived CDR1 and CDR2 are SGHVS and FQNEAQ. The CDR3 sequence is CASSPSSGGANTGELFF. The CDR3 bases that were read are TGTGCCAGCAGCCCCTCTAGCGGGGGGGCGAACACCGGGGAG.

CDR3 amino acids: CASNPGGSSYNSPLFF. Incomplete CDR3 DNA: TGTGCCAGTAATCCAGGGGGGAGCTCCTATAATTCACCG. This chain links TRBV19 with TRBJ2-2, with D possibly being TRBD1 (7 bases). The read ends 3 residues shy of where the CDR3 ends; the end is completed using the germline J gene. The germline V gene encodes CDR1 LNHDA and CDR2 SQIVND (reference sequence). The CDR3 has 16 residues.

CDR3 sequence: CSARDRRGNNEQFF. The CDR3 bases that were read are TGCAGTGCTAGAGATCGGCGGGGTAATAATGAG. The chain is built from TRBV20-1 and TRBJ2-1; possibly TRBD2 for D (6 bases). The read ends 3 residues before the CDR3 terminus; that terminus is restored from the germline J gene. V lost 0 bases and J 7 bases, leaving 13 bases between the germline ends. Germline V gene sequence: CDR1 DFQATT, CDR2 SNEGSKA (reference sequence). The CDR3 runs 14 residues.

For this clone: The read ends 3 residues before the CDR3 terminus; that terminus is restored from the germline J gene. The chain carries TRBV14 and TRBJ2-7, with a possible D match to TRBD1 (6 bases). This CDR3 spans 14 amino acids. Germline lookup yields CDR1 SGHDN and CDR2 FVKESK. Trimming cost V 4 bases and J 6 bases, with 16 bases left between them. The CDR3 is CASSLTGLLLEQYF. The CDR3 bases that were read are TGTGCCAGCAGCCTCACAGGGTTGCTCCTCGAG.

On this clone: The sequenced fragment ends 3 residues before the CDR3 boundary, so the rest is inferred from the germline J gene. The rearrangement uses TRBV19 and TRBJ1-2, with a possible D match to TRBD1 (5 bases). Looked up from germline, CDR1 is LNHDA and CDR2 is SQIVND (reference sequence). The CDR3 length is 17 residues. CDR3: CASSMATGTTEQYDYTF. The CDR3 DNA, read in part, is TGTGCCAGTAGTATGGCCACCGGGACTACCGAACAATACGAC.

The chain's CDR3 is CASRRTSGTADTQYF. The sequenced part of the CDR3 DNA is TGTGCCAGCAGACGGACTAGCGGGACTGCAGATACG. The V gene is TRBV7-2, the J gene TRBJ2-3; 12 bases map to TRBD2. The observed sequence ends 3 residues before the CDR3 terminus, with the missing tail filled in from the germline J gene. The length of the CDR3 is 15 residues. From germline, CDR1 is SGHTA and CDR2 FQGNSA. The J segment lost 4 bases and the V segment lost 6 bases, leaving 5 bases of the junction unmatched.

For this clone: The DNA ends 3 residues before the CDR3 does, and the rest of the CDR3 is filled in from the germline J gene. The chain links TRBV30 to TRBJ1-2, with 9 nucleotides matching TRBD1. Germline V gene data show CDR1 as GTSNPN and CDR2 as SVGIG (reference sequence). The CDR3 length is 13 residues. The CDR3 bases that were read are TGTGCCTTAAGTGGACAGGGGATCTACGAC. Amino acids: CALSGQGIYD. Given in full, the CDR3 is CALSGQGIYDYTF.

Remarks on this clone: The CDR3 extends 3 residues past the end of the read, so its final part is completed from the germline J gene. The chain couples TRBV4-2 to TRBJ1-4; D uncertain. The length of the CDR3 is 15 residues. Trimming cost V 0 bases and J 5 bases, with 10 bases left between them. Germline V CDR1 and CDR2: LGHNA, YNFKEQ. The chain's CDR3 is CASSQERRMNEKLFF. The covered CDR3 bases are TGTGCCAGCAGCCAAGAACGCAGAATGAATGAAAAA.

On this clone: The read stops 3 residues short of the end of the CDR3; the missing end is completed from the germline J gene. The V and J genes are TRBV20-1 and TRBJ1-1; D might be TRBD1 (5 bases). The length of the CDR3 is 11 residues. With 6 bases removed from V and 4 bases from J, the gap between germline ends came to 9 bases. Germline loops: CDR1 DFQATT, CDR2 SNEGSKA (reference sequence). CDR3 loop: CSARESTEAFF. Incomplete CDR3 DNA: TGCAGTGCCAGGGAAAGCACTGAA.

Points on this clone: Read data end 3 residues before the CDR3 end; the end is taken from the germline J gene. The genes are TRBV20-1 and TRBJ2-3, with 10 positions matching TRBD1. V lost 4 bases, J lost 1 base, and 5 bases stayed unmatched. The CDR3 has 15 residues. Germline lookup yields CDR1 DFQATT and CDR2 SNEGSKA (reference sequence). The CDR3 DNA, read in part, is TGCAGTGCTATCGACAGGGGGCCCGGCACAGATACG. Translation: CSAIDRGPGTDT. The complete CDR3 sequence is CSAIDRGPGTDTQYF.